A selection of T cell receptor beta chains follows, all from one sample in a study of blood T cell repertoires in COVID-19. Using immunoSEQ multiplex PCR, the repertoire was profiled, and TCRdb retains in-frame clones only, with some absent. The data contain 190,000 or so clones, around 87% of them singletons. Specimen: peripheral blood. The receptors derive from a woman in her late teens or twenties who had recovered from COVID-19. Both conserved end residues are part of each CDR3. D genes are given only for firm matches. The size of a clone is reported for some rows only, either as once, few or many, or as a class for expanded clones.

D	size	V	length	J	DNA	CDR3
TRBD1	.	TRBV11-3	13	TRBJ1-1	TGTGCCAGCAGCTACGGGACAGGGAGGGAAGCTTTCTTT	CASSYGTGREAFF
TRBD1	once	TRBV13	17	TRBJ2-2	TGTGCCAGCAGCTTCGAGCGGACAGGGGTGAACACCGGGGAGCTGTTTTTT	CASSFERTGVNTGELFF
.	.	TRBV7-2	16	TRBJ1-3	TGTGCCAGCAGCCCTCGGACACACCACTCTGGAAACACCATATATTTT	CASSPRTHHSGNTIYF
.	.	TRBV7-9	16	TRBJ1-3	TGTGCCAGCAGCTTAGGGGGCCTTGGCTCTGGAAACACCATATATTTT	CASSLGGLGSGNTIYF
TRBD2	few	TRBV16	16	TRBJ2-1	TGTGCCAGCAGCCAGACGAATGCGGGGGGGCCCGGTGAGCAGTTCTTC	CASSQTNAGGPGEQFF
.	.	TRBV6-6	13	TRBJ1-2	TGTGCCAGCAGTCCAGGGTCTGGCTATGGCTACACCTTC	CASSPGSGYGYTF
TRBD2	.	TRBV7-9	16	TRBJ2-5	TGTGCCAGCAGCTTAGACGGGCGGGGGGGCCTGGAGACCCAGTACTTC	CASSLDGRGGLETQYF
.	.	TRBV11-2	15	TRBJ1-2	TGTGCCAGCAGCTTATTCCCCCCCCGGGACATCGGCTACACCTTC	CASSLFPPRDIGYTF
TRBD2	.	TRBV6-2/TRBV6-3	17	TRBJ2-1	TGTGCCAGCAGTTACGGGAGGGGCGGGAGAGGTTACAATGAGCAGTTCTTC	CASSYGRGGRGYNEQFF
.	.	TRBV3-1/TRBV3-2	11	TRBJ2-5	TGTGCCAGCAGCCACCTGGAGACCCAGTACTTC	CASSHLETQYF